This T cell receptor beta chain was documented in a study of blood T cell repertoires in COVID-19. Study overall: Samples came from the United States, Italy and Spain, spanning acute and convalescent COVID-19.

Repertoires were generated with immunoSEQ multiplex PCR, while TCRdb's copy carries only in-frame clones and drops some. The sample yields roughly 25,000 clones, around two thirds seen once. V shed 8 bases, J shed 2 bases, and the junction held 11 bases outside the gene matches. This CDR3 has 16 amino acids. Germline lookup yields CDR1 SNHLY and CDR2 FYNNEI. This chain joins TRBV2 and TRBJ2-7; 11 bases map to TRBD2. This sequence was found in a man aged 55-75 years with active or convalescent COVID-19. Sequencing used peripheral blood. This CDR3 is CASLRGGLAGTYEQYF. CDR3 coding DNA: TGTGCCAGCTTAAGGGGTGGACTAGCGGGCACCTACGAGCAGTACTTC. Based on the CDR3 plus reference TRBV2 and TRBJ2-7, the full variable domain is EPEVTQTPSHQVTQMGQEVILRCVPISNHLYFYWYRQILGQKVEFLVSFYNNEISEKSEIFDDQFSVERPDGSNFTLKIRSTKLEDSAMYFCASLRGGLAGTYEQYFGPGTRLTVT.